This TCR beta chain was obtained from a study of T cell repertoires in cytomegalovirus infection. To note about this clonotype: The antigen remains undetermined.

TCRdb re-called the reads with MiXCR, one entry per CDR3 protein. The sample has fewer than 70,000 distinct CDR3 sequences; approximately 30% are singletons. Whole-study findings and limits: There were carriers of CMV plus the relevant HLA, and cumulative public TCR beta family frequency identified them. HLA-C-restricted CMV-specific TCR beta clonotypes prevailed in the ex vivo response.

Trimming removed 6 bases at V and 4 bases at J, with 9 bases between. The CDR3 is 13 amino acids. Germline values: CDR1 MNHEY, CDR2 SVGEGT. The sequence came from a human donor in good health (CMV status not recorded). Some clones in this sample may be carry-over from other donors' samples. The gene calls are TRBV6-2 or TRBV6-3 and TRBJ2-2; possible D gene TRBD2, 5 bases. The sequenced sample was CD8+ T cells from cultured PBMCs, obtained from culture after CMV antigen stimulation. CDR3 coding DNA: TGTGCCAGCAGCTTACTAGGCACCGGGGAGCTGTTTTTT. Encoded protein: CASSLLGTGELFF.